The next 15 T cell receptor beta chains were all read from a single sample in a study of blood T cell repertoires in COVID-19. The repertoire was sequenced with immunoSEQ multiplex PCR; TCRdb's copy has only in-frame clones and lacks some. The sample consists of more than 200,000 clones, roughly four fifths of them appearing once. Specimen: peripheral blood. These receptors all come from a woman older than 75 with COVID-19, enrolled during active disease.

This chain joins TRBV6-5 and TRBJ2-7; TRBD2 matches 9 bases. The CDR3 contains 15 residues. With V trimmed by 6 bases and J by 9 bases, 15 bases remained unmatched. Looked up from germline, CDR1 is MNHEY and CDR2 is SVGAGI. DNA for the CDR3: TGTGCCAGCAGCAAAGCGGGGGGCCCTCCAGCTCCGCAGTACTTC. Translated: CASSKAGGPPAPQYF.

In this sample, this clone turned up once. This chain links TRBV7-8 with TRBJ2-1; TRBD2 agrees at 8 bases. The CDR3 is 16 residues long. Trimming cost V 5 bases and J 4 bases; bases outside gene matches: 10. In germline, CDR1 is SGHVS, CDR2 FQNEAQ. CDR3 sequence reads: CASSRRLARSYNEQFF. CDR3 in DNA: TGTGCCAGCAGCCGCCGACTAGCGAGGTCGTACAATGAGCAGTTCTTC. Combining the CDR3 with reference TRBV7-8 and TRBJ2-1 gives the whole variable domain GAGVSQSPRYKVAKRGQDVALRCDPISGHVSLFWYQQALGQGPEFLTYFQNEAQLDKSGLPSDRFFAERPEGSVSTLKIQRTQQEDSAVYLCASSRRLARSYNEQFFGPGTRLTVL.

The chain is built from TRBV29-1 and TRBJ1-2; 8 positions agree with TRBD1. Losses at the gene ends were 7 bases for V and 4 bases for J; bases not matched to a gene: 8. The CDR3 has 13 amino acids. Germline V gene lookup returns CDR1 SQVTM and CDR2 ANQGSEA. The CDR3 reads CSAGTGRSYGYTF. The CDR3 DNA follows: TGCAGCGCCGGGACAGGACGTTCCTATGGCTACACCTTC.

This clone was seen just once. The chain recombines TRBV12-3 or TRBV12-4 with TRBJ1-1, with D hard to call. This CDR3 has 12 residues. Between the trimmed V and J ends, which lost 5 bases and 3 bases, there was a span of 7 bases. The CDR3 loop reads CASSAGHTEAFF. Here the CDR3 DNA reads TGTGCCAGCAGTGCTGGGCACACTGAAGCTTTCTTT.

This sequence joins TRBV6-1 and TRBJ1-5; D remains unclear. Trimming pared 2 bases from V and 5 bases from J, leaving 13 bases between. Per germline, CDR1 MNHNS and CDR2 SASEGT. The CDR3 is 15 amino acids. CDR3 residues: CASSELRPGDQPQHF. CDR3 in DNA: TGTGCCAGCAGTGAACTCCGCCCCGGAGATCAGCCCCAGCATTTT.

CDR3: CASSQDGDTLGDLYGYTF. CDR3 bases: TGTGCCAGCAGCCAAGATGGGGACACCCTAGGGGACCTGTATGGCTACACCTTC. The chain carries TRBV4-2 and TRBJ1-2, with D possibly TRBD1 on 6 matching bases. Germline V gives CDR1 LGHNA, CDR2 YNFKEQ. This CDR3 comprises 18 residues. V lost 0 bases and J 5 bases, leaving 22 bases between the germline ends.

This chain connects TRBV9 to TRBJ1-2; 10 bases align to TRBD1. Germline assignment: CDR1 SGDLS and CDR2 YYNGEE. The CDR3 extends over 17 amino acids. Trimming at V came to 5 bases and at J to 4 bases, leaving 14 bases not matched to a gene. CDR3 region: CASSDPGQGPSFYGYTF. In nucleotides, the CDR3 is TGTGCCAGCAGTGACCCGGGACAGGGGCCTTCGTTCTATGGCTACACCTTC.

V usage is TRBV19 and J usage is TRBJ2-3, with a tentative D call TRBD2 (5 bases). The CDR3 is 15 amino acids. The V end lost 1 base, the J end lost 4 bases, and 12 bases lay between the germline ends. Germline V gives CDR1 LNHDA, CDR2 SQIVND (reference sequence). DNA for the CDR3: TGTGCCAGTAGTATAGGGGGAGCGAGAGCAGATACGCAGTATTTT. It translates to CASSIGGARADTQYF.

The chain employs TRBV4-1 and TRBJ2-3, with 9 bases aligning to TRBD2. The CDR3 loop spans 15 amino acids. V dropped 6 bases and J dropped 4; count of bases not matched to a gene: 8. Germline CDR1 reads MGHRA; CDR2 reads YSYEKL. CDR3 loop: CASSRLAGQADTQYF. The CDR3 coding sequence is TGCGCCAGCAGTAGGCTAGCGGGGCAGGCAGATACGCAGTATTTT.

The chain couples TRBV29-1 to TRBJ2-1; 12 bases map to TRBD2. This CDR3 spans 14 amino acids. V dropped 5 bases and J dropped 4; count of bases not matched to a gene: 3. Germline V gene lookup returns CDR1 SQVTM and CDR2 ANQGSEA. The CDR3 DNA reads as TGCAGCGTTCTTACTAGCGGGAGGTACAATGAGCAGTTCTTC. As protein: CSVLTSGRYNEQFF.

J is TRBJ1-1 and V is TRBV5-1; 9 bases fit TRBD1. In germline, CDR1 is SGHRS, CDR2 YFSETQ. V gave up 3 bases and J gave up 5 bases; unmatched junction bases: 8. The CDR3 sequence is 15 residues long. CDR3 sequence reads: CASSSGDRVETEAFF. As DNA, the CDR3 is TGCGCCAGCAGCTCCGGGGACAGGGTGGAGACTGAAGCTTTCTTT.

V and J are TRBV3-1 (or the pseudogene TRBV3-2) and TRBJ2-5; D call uncertain. Deletions cut 4 bases from V and 2 bases from J, with 5 bases between. Germline loops: CDR1 LGHDT, CDR2 YNNKEL (reference sequence). The CDR3 loop spans 12 amino acids. The CDR3 sequence: CASSRIQETQYF. CDR3 DNA sequence: TGTGCCAGCAGCCGTATTCAAGAGACCCAGTACTTC.

The gene calls are TRBV5-4 and TRBJ2-5, with 7 bases fitting TRBD1. V was clipped by 4 bases and J by 5 bases; unmatched bases: 8. This CDR3 contains 14 residues. Germline loops: CDR1 SGHNT, CDR2 YYREEE (reference sequence). This CDR3 is CASSQGQFVETQYF. In DNA form, the CDR3 reads TGTGCCAGCAGCCAGGGACAGTTCGTGGAGACCCAGTACTTC.

The rearrangement links TRBV12-3 or TRBV12-4 to TRBJ2-7; no reliable D call. CDR3 length: 11 residues. Trimming shortened V by 6 bases and J by 7 bases, and 10 bases separated the two germline ends. In DNA, the CDR3 is TGTGCCAGCAGCCCTAACCTAGAGCAGTACTTC. Translating it yields CASSPNLEQYF.

This chain links TRBV7-2 with TRBJ2-1; D possibly corresponds to TRBD2 (5 bases). The V gene's germline CDR1 is SGHTA and CDR2 FQGNSA. V lost 5 bases and J 7 bases, leaving 12 bases between the germline ends. The CDR3 loop spans 13 amino acids. CDR3 DNA sequence: TGTGCCAGCAGCCCGGACTGGTTAAATGAGCAGTTCTTC. This sequence encodes CASSPDWLNEQFF.